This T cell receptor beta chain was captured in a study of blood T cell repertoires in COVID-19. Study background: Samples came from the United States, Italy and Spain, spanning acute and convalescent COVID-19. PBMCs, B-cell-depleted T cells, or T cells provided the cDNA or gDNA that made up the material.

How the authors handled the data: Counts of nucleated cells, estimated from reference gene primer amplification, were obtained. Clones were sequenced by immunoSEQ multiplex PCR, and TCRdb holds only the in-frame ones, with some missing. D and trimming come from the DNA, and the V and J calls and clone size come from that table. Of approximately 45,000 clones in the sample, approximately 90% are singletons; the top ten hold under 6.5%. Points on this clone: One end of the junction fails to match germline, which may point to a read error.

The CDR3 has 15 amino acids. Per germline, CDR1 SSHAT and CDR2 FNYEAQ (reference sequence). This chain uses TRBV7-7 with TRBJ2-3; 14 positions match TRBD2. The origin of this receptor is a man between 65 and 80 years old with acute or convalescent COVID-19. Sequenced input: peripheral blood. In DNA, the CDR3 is TGTGCTAGCAGCCCGACTAGCGGGGGGGTCGATACGCAGTATTTT. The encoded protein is CASSPTSGGVDTQYF.